This is a list of T cell receptor beta chains from one sample in a study of T-cell memory formation after mild COVID-19. Via MiXCR, TCRdb re-called the 5' RACE reads, giving one row per CDR3 protein. Found here are 470,000 or so distinct CDR3 sequences, around a quarter of them singletons; the top ten hold approximately 12%. The sequencing input was PBMCs or a T cell subset sorted from them (not recorded which). These receptors were obtained from an adult woman who had mild COVID-19 (a few samples of this study predate the infection). Cell type and time point are not known. The CDR3 runs from the conserved cysteine through the conserved F or W. Fields, in order: D gene, J gene, V gene, clone size, CDR3 protein, CDR3 DNA. The D gene is left open where the match is weak. For some rows the clone size is stated as once, few or many, or as a class when expanded; others skip it.

d_gene: NA; j_gene: TRBJ2-1; v_gene: TRBV30; abundance: NA; CDR3aa: CAATRGYEQFF; CDR3nt: TGTGCCGCAACCCGGGGGTATGAGCAGTTCTTC
d_gene: TRBD1; j_gene: TRBJ2-1; v_gene: TRBV5-1; abundance: NA; CDR3aa: CASSLLGQGAGNEQFF; CDR3nt: TGCGCCAGCAGCTTGCTTGGACAGGGGGCGGGCAATGAGCAGTTCTTC
d_gene: NA; j_gene: TRBJ2-7; v_gene: TRBV7-9; abundance: few; CDR3aa: CASSNRADSYEQYF; CDR3nt: TGTGCCAGCAGCAACAGGGCTGACTCCTACGAGCAGTACTTC
d_gene: TRBD2; j_gene: TRBJ2-1; v_gene: TRBV5-1; abundance: NA; CDR3aa: CASSSAMGGSNEQFF; CDR3nt: TGCGCCAGCAGCTCCGCAATGGGCGGGAGCAATGAGCAGTTCTTC
d_gene: NA; j_gene: TRBJ1-1; v_gene: TRBV29-1; abundance: NA; CDR3aa: CSVELGPSEAFF; CDR3nt: TGCAGCGTGGAGCTTGGACCCTCTGAAGCTTTCTTT
d_gene: TRBD2; j_gene: TRBJ2-1; v_gene: TRBV7-2; abundance: many; CDR3aa: CASSLLGPSGRNEQFF; CDR3nt: TGTGCCAGCAGCTTACTGGGCCCTAGCGGAAGGAATGAGCAGTTCTTC
d_gene: NA; j_gene: TRBJ2-1; v_gene: TRBV12-3/TRBV12-4; abundance: many; CDR3aa: CASSETGTKYNEQFF; CDR3nt: TGTGCCAGCAGTGAGACAGGGACTAAGTACAATGAGCAGTTCTTC
d_gene: TRBD2; j_gene: TRBJ2-7; v_gene: TRBV6-5; abundance: few; CDR3aa: CASSYTLGGSSYEQYF; CDR3nt: TGTGCCAGCAGTTATACTCTGGGGGGGAGTTCCTACGAGCAGTACTTC
d_gene: TRBD2; j_gene: TRBJ2-1; v_gene: TRBV5-1; abundance: NA; CDR3aa: CASSLRLAAGDEQFF; CDR3nt: TGCGCCAGCAGCTTGCGGCTAGCGGCGGGCGATGAGCAGTTCTTC
d_gene: NA; j_gene: TRBJ2-7; v_gene: TRBV14; abundance: NA; CDR3aa: CASSHRISYEQYF; CDR3nt: TGTGCCAGCAGCCATCGAATCTCCTACGAGCAGTACTTC
d_gene: NA; j_gene: TRBJ2-3; v_gene: TRBV7-3; abundance: NA; CDR3aa: CASSFWTADTQYF; CDR3nt: TGTGCCAGCAGCTTCTGGACAGCTGATACGCAGTATTTT
d_gene: NA; j_gene: TRBJ2-5; v_gene: TRBV4-3; abundance: NA; CDR3aa: CASSQGIPALETQYF; CDR3nt: TGCGCCAGCAGCCAAGGGATCCCGGCTTTAGAGACCCAGTACTTC
d_gene: NA; j_gene: TRBJ1-4; v_gene: TRBV6-5; abundance: NA; CDR3aa: CASSYEWGLGEKLFF; CDR3nt: TGTGCCAGCAGTTACGAGTGGGGCCTCGGTGAAAAACTGTTTTTT
d_gene: NA; j_gene: TRBJ1-2; v_gene: TRBV6-6; abundance: few; CDR3aa: CASSQGGFRSYTF; CDR3nt: TGTGCCAGCAGTCAAGGCGGGTTTCGATCCTACACCTTC
d_gene: NA; j_gene: TRBJ2-5; v_gene: TRBV2; abundance: few; CDR3aa: CASSEVWGETQYF; CDR3nt: TGTGCCAGCAGTGAAGTATGGGGGGAGACCCAGTACTTC
d_gene: NA; j_gene: TRBJ2-2; v_gene: TRBV6-6; abundance: NA; CDR3aa: CASSFYQNTGELFF; CDR3nt: TGTGCCAGCAGTTTCTACCAGAACACCGGGGAGCTGTTTTTT
d_gene: NA; j_gene: TRBJ2-1; v_gene: TRBV7-8; abundance: NA; CDR3aa: CASSWGLSVDEQFF; CDR3nt: TGTGCCAGCAGCTGGGGACTTTCAGTCGATGAGCAGTTCTTC
d_gene: NA; j_gene: TRBJ2-2; v_gene: TRBV20-1; abundance: NA; CDR3aa: CSARPGRYTGELFF; CDR3nt: TGCAGTGCTAGACCGGGGAGGTACACCGGGGAGCTGTTTTTT
d_gene: NA; j_gene: TRBJ2-7; v_gene: TRBV2; abundance: NA; CDR3aa: CDSSDIRGLRYEQYF; CDR3nt: TGTGACAGCAGTGATATCCGGGGACTTCGCTACGAGCAGTACTTC
d_gene: NA; j_gene: TRBJ1-2; v_gene: TRBV6-5; abundance: few; CDR3aa: CASSYHPSGEGYTF; CDR3nt: TGTGCCAGCAGTTACCACCCTTCGGGGGAAGGCTACACCTTC
d_gene: NA; j_gene: TRBJ1-4; v_gene: TRBV7-9; abundance: NA; CDR3aa: CASSSEKGRINEKLFF; CDR3nt: TGTGCCAGCAGCTCAGAAAAGGGACGGATAAATGAAAAACTGTTTTTT
d_gene: TRBD2; j_gene: TRBJ2-5; v_gene: TRBV7-8; abundance: few; CDR3aa: CASSLKLLAGDQETQYF; CDR3nt: TGTGCCAGCAGCTTGAAACTACTAGCGGGGGACCAAGAGACCCAGTACTTC
d_gene: TRBD1; j_gene: TRBJ1-2; v_gene: TRBV7-9; abundance: few; CDR3aa: CASSFLKGTAEGLGVYGYTF; CDR3nt: TGTGCCAGCAGCTTTCTCAAAGGGACAGCCGAGGGGCTGGGCGTCTATGGCTACACCTTC
d_gene: TRBD2; j_gene: TRBJ2-7; v_gene: TRBV5-1; abundance: NA; CDR3aa: CASSARLAGYEQYF; CDR3nt: TGCGCCAGCAGCGCACGACTAGCGGGCTACGAGCAGTACTTC
d_gene: NA; j_gene: TRBJ1-1; v_gene: TRBV4-3; abundance: few; CDR3aa: CASSQTGRAEAFF; CDR3nt: TGCGCCAGCAGCCAAACTGGGAGGGCTGAAGCTTTCTTT
d_gene: NA; j_gene: TRBJ2-2; v_gene: TRBV5-1; abundance: NA; CDR3aa: CASSLEPERTGELFF; CDR3nt: TGCGCCAGCAGCCTAGAGCCGGAGAGGACCGGGGAGCTGTTTTTT
d_gene: NA; j_gene: TRBJ2-1; v_gene: TRBV21-1; abundance: NA; CDR3aa: CASSLPPGVEQFF; CDR3nt: TGTGCCAGCAGCCTTCCCCCGGGGGTTGAGCAGTTCTTC
d_gene: NA; j_gene: TRBJ2-1; v_gene: TRBV7-9; abundance: few; CDR3aa: CASSQTLGGNEQFF; CDR3nt: TGTGCCAGCAGTCAAACGTTGGGGGGCAATGAGCAGTTCTTC
d_gene: NA; j_gene: TRBJ1-1; v_gene: TRBV5-1; abundance: few; CDR3aa: CASSPRAPNTEAFF; CDR3nt: TGCGCCAGCTCTCCCCGGGCCCCGAACACTGAAGCTTTCTTT
d_gene: TRBD1; j_gene: TRBJ2-7; v_gene: TRBV29-1; abundance: few; CDR3aa: CSVERRTGGTYEQYF; CDR3nt: TGCAGCGTTGAAAGGAGAACAGGGGGAACCTACGAGCAGTACTTC
d_gene: NA; j_gene: TRBJ1-1; v_gene: TRBV30; abundance: NA; CDR3aa: CAWSVKGRNTEAFF; CDR3nt: TGTGCCTGGAGTGTAAAAGGGAGGAACACTGAAGCTTTCTTT
d_gene: TRBD1; j_gene: TRBJ2-7; v_gene: TRBV7-8; abundance: many; CDR3aa: CASSSSGGRSYEQYF; CDR3nt: TGTGCCAGCAGCTCTTCAGGGGGCAGGTCCTACGAGCAGTACTTC
d_gene: TRBD1; j_gene: TRBJ1-4; v_gene: TRBV7-9; abundance: few; CDR3aa: CASSSSDREVFF; CDR3nt: TGTGCCAGCAGTTCTTCTGACAGGGAGGTGTTTTTT
d_gene: NA; j_gene: TRBJ2-3; v_gene: TRBV7-9; abundance: few; CDR3aa: CASSLVSWERDTQYF; CDR3nt: TGTGCCAGCAGCTTAGTTTCGTGGGAGAGAGATACGCAGTATTTT
d_gene: NA; j_gene: TRBJ1-2; v_gene: TRBV29-1; abundance: NA; CDR3aa: CSAQIGQGSGYTF; CDR3nt: TGCAGCGCCCAAATCGGCCAGGGGTCTGGCTACACCTTC
d_gene: NA; j_gene: TRBJ1-1; v_gene: TRBV12-3/TRBV12-4; abundance: NA; CDR3aa: CASTQIHRNTEAFF; CDR3nt: TGTGCCAGCACCCAGATACACCGAAACACTGAAGCTTTCTTT
d_gene: NA; j_gene: TRBJ2-4; v_gene: TRBV20-1; abundance: NA; CDR3aa: CSARVGVGAKNIQYF; CDR3nt: TGCAGTGCTAGAGTGGGAGTGGGCGCCAAAAACATTCAGTACTTC
d_gene: NA; j_gene: TRBJ1-4; v_gene: TRBV25-1; abundance: NA; CDR3aa: CASSADHLFF; CDR3nt: TGTGCCAGCAGTGCAGATCACCTGTTTTTT
d_gene: NA; j_gene: TRBJ1-1; v_gene: TRBV7-8; abundance: NA; CDR3aa: CASSQEPGRAFF; CDR3nt: TGTGCCAGCAGCCAAGAGCCAGGGCGAGCTTTCTTT
d_gene: NA; j_gene: TRBJ2-1; v_gene: TRBV4-3; abundance: NA; CDR3aa: CASSQVTGRGEQFF; CDR3nt: TGCGCCAGCAGCCAAGTTACAGGGAGGGGTGAGCAGTTCTTC
d_gene: TRBD2; j_gene: TRBJ2-1; v_gene: TRBV7-3; abundance: few; CDR3aa: CASSSSGGYNEQFF; CDR3nt: TGTGCCAGCAGCTCGAGCGGGGGGTACAATGAGCAGTTCTTC